The present T cell receptor beta chain was sequenced within a study of early T cells in non-severe SARS-CoV-2 infection. Study summary: Sequencing used unsorted whole-blood bulk RNA, so chains lack pairing.

This clonotype was seen repeatedly, ten times or more. The antigen remains unidentified. Separate cDNA molecules each had unique molecular identifiers attached to them. TCRdb reprocessed the 5' RACE reads with MiXCR, giving one entry per CDR3 protein. The data contain nearly 30,000 distinct CDR3 sequences, about 5% of them singletons. General observations from the study: In VDJdb matching, anti-spike CD8 responses were favored while private and CD4 specificities went missing.

Germline CDR1 reads SGHVS; CDR2 reads FNYEAQ. This CDR3 has 14 amino acids. V shed 0 bases and J shed 8 bases, with 8 bases lying between them. Sequenced input: whole blood. The chain recombines TRBV7-6 with TRBJ1-6, with unresolved D. The TCR originated in an adult who was a healthcare worker with PCR-confirmed SARS-CoV-2 infection or an uninfected control (not recorded which). CDR3 in DNA: TGTGCCAGCAGCTTAGCACAAAGGGATTCACCCCTCCACTTT. Translated, it gives CASSLAQRDSPLHF.